What follows is one TCR beta chain and its context. The data originate from a study of blood T cell repertoires in COVID-19. Across the study: COVID-19 samples, acute and convalescent, were from the United States, Italy and Spain.

The length of the CDR3 is 15 residues. V lost 6 bases and J 0 bases, leaving 11 bases between the germline ends. Germline V gene lookup returns CDR1 SNHLY and CDR2 FYNNEI. The table came from immunoSEQ multiplex PCR; TCRdb's copy has only in-frame clones and leaves some out. The sample holds some 170,000 clones, more than 75% seen once. Specimen: peripheral blood. The sequence was obtained from a woman in her sixties or seventies with COVID-19, enrolled during active disease. This chain connects TRBV2 to TRBJ1-4; D remains unclear. The CDR3 loop is CASSSRLATNEKLFF. CDR3 bases: TGTGCCAGCAGCTCTCGACTCGCAACTAATGAAAAACTGTTTTTT.